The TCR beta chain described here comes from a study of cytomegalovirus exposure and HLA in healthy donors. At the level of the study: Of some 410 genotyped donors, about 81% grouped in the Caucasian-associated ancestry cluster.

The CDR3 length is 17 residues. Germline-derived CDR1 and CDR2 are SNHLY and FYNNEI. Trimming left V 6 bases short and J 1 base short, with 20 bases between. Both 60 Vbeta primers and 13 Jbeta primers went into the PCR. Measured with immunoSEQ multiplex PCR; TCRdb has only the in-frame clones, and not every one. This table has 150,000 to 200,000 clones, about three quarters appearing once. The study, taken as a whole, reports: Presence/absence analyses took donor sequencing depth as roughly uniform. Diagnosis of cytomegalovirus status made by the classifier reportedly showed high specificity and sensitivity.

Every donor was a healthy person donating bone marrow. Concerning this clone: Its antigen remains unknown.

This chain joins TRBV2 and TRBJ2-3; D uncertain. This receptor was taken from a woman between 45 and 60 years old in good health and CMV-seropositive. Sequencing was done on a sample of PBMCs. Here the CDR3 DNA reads TGTGCCAGCAGGGGCACAATTTCCTACTTTCGCACAGATACGCAGTATTTT. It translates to CASRGTISYFRTDTQYF.